A single sample gave rise to the 32 T cell receptor beta chains below, sequenced in a study of T cells in Graves' hyperthyroidism and ophthalmopathy. The TCR beta CDR3 regions underwent amplification using RNA transcripts as the source. A set of HTBI primers served as the primers for a first-round RT-PCR of the TCR CDR3. MiXCR was run by TCRdb on the multiplex PCR reads, yielding one entry per CDR3 protein. The table lists roughly 350,000 distinct CDR3 sequences, over 11% of them singletons. The sample was blood. The receptors were sampled from a woman aged 25 to 39 with Graves' hyperthyroidism.

This clonotype appeared many times. The chain carries TRBV5-4 and TRBJ2-7, with D maybe TRBD2 (5 bases). Germline V gene sequence: CDR1 SGHNT, CDR2 YYREEE (reference sequence). Trimming removed 2 bases at V and 7 bases at J, with 10 bases between. The CDR3 covers 12 residues. The CDR3 bases are TGTGCCAGCAGCTTCGGCGGCGGGGAGCAGTACTTC. This codes for CASSFGGGEQYF.

The gene calls are TRBV6-6 and TRBJ2-5, with D perhaps assigned TRBD1 or TRBD2 (6 bases each). Germline V gene sequence: CDR1 MNHNY, CDR2 SVGAGI (reference sequence). The CDR3 consists of 15 residues. V was clipped by 2 bases and J by 1 base, with 11 bases between them. The CDR3 sequence is CASSYTPGAQETQYF. The CDR3, as DNA: TGTGCCAGCAGTTACACTCCGGGGGCCCAAGAGACCCAGTACTTC.

This clonotype was detected many times. The genes are TRBV6-1 and TRBJ2-3; weak D call: TRBD1 (5 bases). V gave up 7 bases and J gave up 6 bases, with 17 bases separating them. Per the germline V gene, CDR1 is MNHNS and CDR2 is SASEGT. The CDR3 loop spans 14 amino acids. The CDR3: CASMFRDPSDTQYF. In DNA form, the CDR3 reads TGTGCCAGCATGTTCAGGGATCCTTCCGATACGCAGTATTTT.

The sample holds a few counts of this clonotype. The chain has TRBV6-2 or TRBV6-3 and TRBJ2-2, with D unresolved. From germline, CDR1 is MNHEY and CDR2 SVGEGT. V lost 2 bases, J lost 2 bases, and 21 bases lay in between. The CDR3 runs 19 residues. CDR3: CASSYPGPRPGYNTGELFF. CDR3 sequence (DNA): TGTGCCAGCAGTTACCCCGGCCCACGACCTGGCTACAACACCGGGGAGCTGTTTTTT.

The J gene is TRBJ2-2, the V gene TRBV11-3; TRBD2 is a possible D gene (6 bases). CDR3 length: 15 amino acids. From germline, CDR1 is SGHNT and CDR2 YENEEA. V shed 5 bases and J shed 6 bases, with 16 bases lying between them. DNA of the CDR3: TGTGCCAGCAGCCAAGTGGCAGGCGGGGCCGGGGAGCTGTTTTTT. This gives the protein CASSQVAGGAGELFF.

This clonotype was counted ten times or more. The chain couples TRBV12-3 or TRBV12-4 to TRBJ1-2; a weak D match, TRBD1 (5 bases). This CDR3 has 10 amino acids. V was clipped by 4 bases and J by 10 bases, with 7 bases between them. CDR3 sequence (DNA): TGTGCCAGCAGTTGGGGGTCCTACACCTTC. Translated: CASSWGSYTF.

This clonotype was counted a few times. V is TRBV3-1 and J is TRBJ2-1; no clear D gene. The CDR3 has 12 residues. Trimming cost V 4 bases and J 8 bases, with 9 bases left between them. Germline-derived CDR1 and CDR2 are LGHDT and YNNKEL (reference sequence). The chain's CDR3 is CASSPNGYEQFF. The DNA for the CDR3 is TGTGCCAGCAGCCCGAACGGGTATGAGCAGTTCTTC.

This clonotype was seen more than once but under ten times. One end of the junction does not line up with germline, which may come from a read error. The chain carries TRBV12-3 or TRBV12-4 and TRBJ2-1, with no clear D. The length of the CDR3 is 12 residues. The CDR3 DNA reads TGTGCCAGCAGTAAATTTAAGAAGGAGCAGTCCTTC. Translating it yields CASSKFKKEQSF.

This clonotype was seen a handful of times. The rearrangement joins TRBV9 to TRBJ1-5; D might be TRBD1 (6 bases). Trimming pared 4 bases from V and 4 bases from J, leaving 15 bases between. Germline V gene lookup returns CDR1 SGDLS and CDR2 YYNGEE. The CDR3 has 15 amino acids. In nucleotides, the CDR3 is TGTGCCAGCAGCCTTCGGGACACTCCGAATCAGCCCCAGCATTTT. This sequence encodes CASSLRDTPNQPQHF. The full variable domain, rest sourced from reference TRBV9 and TRBJ1-5, is DSGVTQTPKHLITATGQRVTLRCSPRSGDLSVYWYQQSLDQGLQFLIQYYNGEERAKGNILERFSAQQFPDLHSELNLSSLELGDSALYFCASSLRDTPNQPQHFGDGTRLSIL.

The chain links TRBV6-2 or TRBV6-3 to TRBJ2-1, with TRBD2 identical over 7 bases. Germline V gives CDR1 MNHEY, CDR2 SVGEGT. Trimming removed 6 bases from V and 3 bases from J; junction bases left unmatched: 8. CDR3 length: 15 amino acids. The CDR3 reads CASSLRGGSYNEQFF. The CDR3, as DNA: TGTGCCAGCAGCCTCCGGGGCGGGAGCTACAATGAGCAGTTCTTC.

This clonotype was seen repeatedly, ten times or more. This chain uses TRBV18 with TRBJ2-5; TRBD2 agrees at 13 bases. There are 15 residues in the CDR3. J lost 4 bases, V lost 6 bases, and 5 bases had no gene match. Per germline, CDR1 KGHSH and CDR2 LQKENI. The CDR3 sequence is CASSLRLAGGETQYF. As DNA, the CDR3 is TGTGCCAGCTCGCTCCGACTAGCGGGAGGAGAGACCCAGTACTTC.

This clonotype was counted at least ten times. The chain is built from TRBV11-2 and TRBJ2-5; D unresolved. Trimming took off 1 base at V and 2 bases at J, with 8 bases between the two ends. Germline assignment: CDR1 SGHAT and CDR2 FQNNGV. CDR3 size: 14 residues. CDR3 amino acids: CASSLAPAQETQYF. In DNA form, the CDR3 reads TGTGCCAGCAGCTTAGCCCCAGCGCAAGAGACCCAGTACTTC.

This clonotype showed up many times. The V and J genes are TRBV20-1 and TRBJ1-5, with D possibly matching TRBD1 (6 bases). V was cut by 5 bases and J by 3 bases, with 14 bases left in between. This CDR3 comprises 14 residues. From germline, CDR1 is DFQATT and CDR2 SNEGSKA (reference sequence). This chain's CDR3 is CSALDRQVNQPQHF. CDR3 in DNA: TGCAGTGCTTTGGATAGACAGGTCAATCAGCCCCAGCATTTT.

With respect to this clonotype: This clone may be a read error of a much larger clone one base away. This chain joins TRBV27 and TRBJ2-5, with a tentative D call TRBD1 (5 bases). The CDR3 totals 13 residues. CDR1 MNHEY and CDR2 SMNVEV come from the germline V gene (reference sequence). As DNA, the CDR3 is TGTGCCAGCAGCATCAGGGCCCAAGAGACCCAGTGCTTC. It encodes CASSIRAQETQCF.

Notes on this clonotype: Just one base apart from a much larger clone, this may be a read error. The chain uses TRBV14 and TRBJ1-1; tentatively, D is TRBD1 (5 bases). The V gene lost 1 base and the J gene lost 4 bases, with 31 bases spanning the gap. Per the germline V gene, CDR1 is SGHDN and CDR2 is FVKESK. The CDR3 loop spans 21 amino acids. This CDR3 reads CASSQARFTKRQGSRSTEAFF. CDR3 in DNA: TGTGCCAGCAGCCAAGCCCGATTCACCAAGCGGCAGGGCAGCCGAAGCACTGAAGCTTTCTTT. The full variable domain, completed using reference TRBV14 and TRBJ1-1, is EAGVTQFPSHSVIEKGQTVTLRCDPISGHDNLYWYRRVMGKEIKFLLHFVKESKQDESGMPNNRFLAERTGGTYSTLKVQPAELEDSGVYFCASSQARFTKRQGSRSTEAFFGQGTRLTVV.

At least ten counts were recorded for this clonotype. V and J are TRBV7-2 and TRBJ2-1, with TRBD2 as a possible D gene (6 bases). Germline CDR1 is SGHTA and CDR2 is FQGNSA. V gave up 7 bases and J gave up 6 bases, with 19 bases separating them. This CDR3 region has 15 residues. The CDR3 region is CASTTPLTRGNEQFF. In DNA form, the CDR3 reads TGTGCCAGCACGACTCCCCTGACTAGGGGCAATGAGCAGTTCTTC.

The chain links TRBV7-2 to TRBJ2-5, with D possibly being TRBD2 (5 bases). The CDR3 has 15 amino acids. V was shortened by 6 bases and J by 9 bases, with 23 bases between the two germline ends. CDR1 and CDR2 from the germline V gene are SGHTA and FQGNSA. The DNA for the CDR3 is TGTGCCAGCAGGAGTTCGGACCGGGGATGGGTGGCCCAGTACTTC. Residues: CASRSSDRGWVAQYF.

The chain uses TRBV30 and TRBJ1-5; D remains ambiguous. Germline CDR1 and CDR2: GTSNPN and SVGIG (reference sequence). The CDR3 consists of 12 residues. V lost 0 bases to trimming and J lost 7 bases, with 7 bases between them. The CDR3 loop is CAWSVPPQPQHF. The CDR3 DNA follows: TGTGCCTGGAGTGTCCCCCCCCAGCCCCAGCATTTT.

The chain is built from TRBV20-1 and TRBJ1-2; possible D gene TRBD1, 5 bases. The CDR3 has 12 residues. Trimming shortened V by 8 bases and J by 8 bases, and 18 bases separated the two germline ends. From germline, CDR1 is DFQATT and CDR2 SNEGSKA (reference sequence). The CDR3 DNA follows: TGCAGTCCACTTCTCAGGGTCTTGGGCTACACCTTC. This gives the protein CSPLLRVLGYTF.

The chain links TRBV7-2 to TRBJ2-3; TRBD2 matches at 8 bases. V was pared by 1 base and J by 3 bases, with 3 bases of the junction left unmatched. The CDR3 extends over 15 amino acids. From germline, CDR1 is SGHTA and CDR2 FQGNSA. The CDR3 loop reads CASSLGLAKTDTQYF. CDR3 nucleotides: TGTGCCAGCAGCTTAGGACTAGCGAAAACAGATACGCAGTATTTT.

This clonotype occurred many times. The chain uses TRBV27 and TRBJ2-1; the match to TRBD2 covers 12 bases. CDR3 length: 17 residues. Germline-derived CDR1 and CDR2 are MNHEY and SMNVEV (reference sequence). J gave up 0 bases and V 2 bases, and 2 bases lay outside the gene matches. The CDR3 DNA reads as TGTGCCAGCAGTTTAGAACTAGCGGGGGGCTCCTACAATGAGCAGTTCTTC. Translated, it gives CASSLELAGGSYNEQFF.

This clonotype has at least ten counts. The gene calls are TRBV19 and TRBJ2-3, with D maybe TRBD2 (5 bases). Per the germline V gene, CDR1 is LNHDA and CDR2 is SQIVND (reference sequence). V was trimmed by 6 bases and J by 12 bases, leaving 10 bases between them. This CDR3 contains 10 residues. In DNA form, the CDR3 reads TGTGCCAGTAGGAACCGGGGTCAGTATTTT. It specifies CASRNRGQYF.

The chain joins TRBV6-1 to TRBJ1-5; possible D gene TRBD1, 5 bases. This CDR3 is built from 13 residues. V gave up 8 bases and J gave up 4 bases, with 12 bases separating them. The germline CDR1 and CDR2 sequences are MNHNS and SASEGT. CDR3 sequence: CASCQGPNQPQHF. The CDR3 nucleotides read TGTGCCAGCTGTCAGGGCCCAAATCAGCCCCAGCATTTT.

This clonotype was counted ten times or more. This chain links TRBV11-2 with TRBJ1-5, with 7 bases matching TRBD1. V lost 8 bases, J lost 2 bases, and 9 bases stayed unmatched. The length of the CDR3 is 15 residues. Germline lookup yields CDR1 SGHAT and CDR2 FQNNGV. The DNA for the CDR3 is TGTGCCAGCTCCCTGCAGGGGGAGGGCAATCAGCCCCAGCATTTT. Translation: CASSLQGEGNQPQHF.

This chain's CDR3 is CATIKDRGGWDEQFF. CDR3 coding DNA: TGTGCCACCATCAAGGACAGGGGCGGGTGGGATGAGCAGTTCTTC. V gene TRBV15 combines with J gene TRBJ2-1, with 9 bases aligning to TRBD1. Germline V gene data show CDR1 as LNHNV and CDR2 as YYDKDF (reference sequence). CDR3 length equals 15 residues. Losses at the gene ends were 7 bases for V and 8 bases for J; bases not matched to a gene: 12.

This sequence joins TRBV4-2 and TRBJ2-5; 12 bases are a match to TRBD2. Germline V gene data show CDR1 as LGHNA and CDR2 as YNFKEQ. The CDR3 covers 17 residues. Germline trimming cut 1 base from V and 4 bases from J; bases unmatched to any gene: 7. Here the CDR3 DNA reads TGTGCCAGCAGCCAAGCATCTCTAGCGGGAGGGGGAGAGACCCAGTACTTC. It yields the protein CASSQASLAGGGETQYF.

V and J are TRBV12-3 or TRBV12-4 and TRBJ1-5; 11 bases agree with TRBD1. CDR3 size: 16 residues. The V gene end was trimmed by 5 bases and the J gene end by 5 bases; junction bases not matched to a gene: 8. CDR3: CASSGRDRGVHQPQHF. The CDR3 DNA follows: TGTGCCAGCAGTGGACGGGACAGGGGGGTACATCAGCCCCAGCATTTT.

This clonotype was counted at least ten times. This sequence joins TRBV2 and TRBJ1-2; 10 nucleotides match TRBD1. V shed 4 bases and J 4 bases; nucleotides not matched to a gene: 6. The V gene's germline CDR1 is SNHLY and CDR2 FYNNEI. The CDR3 covers 15 residues. The CDR3 DNA is TGTGCCAGCAGTGCGACAGGGGGCCGGAGCTATGGCTACACCTTC. It yields the protein CASSATGGRSYGYTF.

V gene TRBV7-2 combines with J gene TRBJ2-1; tentatively, D is TRBD2 (6 bases). Germline CDR1 and CDR2: SGHTA and FQGNSA. The V gene lost 2 bases and the J gene lost 7 bases, with 24 bases spanning the gap. The CDR3 totals 18 residues. The CDR3 reads CASSLRGGNGRGWNEQFF. The CDR3 nucleotides are TGTGCCAGCAGCTTAAGAGGTGGGAACGGGAGAGGGTGGAATGAGCAGTTCTTC.

This clonotype was observed many times. J is TRBJ2-7 and V is TRBV28; 9 bases are shared with TRBD1. CDR3 length: 16 amino acids. V trimming: 1 base; J trimming: 6 bases; junction bases outside the gene matches: 10. From germline, CDR1 is MDHEN and CDR2 SYDVKM. CDR3: CASSLSVGTGHSEQYF. CDR3 sequence (DNA): TGTGCCAGCAGTTTATCAGTAGGGACAGGGCATTCCGAGCAGTACTTC.

The count of this clonotype is one. A much larger clone is a single base away; this may be a read error. The DNA of the CDR3 is TGTGCCGGCAGTTACGGGGGGCCGAGCACCGGGGAGCTGTTTTTT. This translates into CAGSYGGPSTGELFF. This chain links TRBV6-5 with TRBJ2-2; the D gene is possibly TRBD2 (7 bases). The CDR3 totals 15 residues. Germline CDR1 and CDR2: MNHEY and SVGAGI.

This clonotype has a handful of counts. CDR3 bases: TGTGCCAGCAGCTTAGTATCCATCGCGGGACTAGCGGGGAGCTCCTACGAGCAGTACTTC. This encodes CASSLVSIAGLAGSSYEQYF. The gene calls are TRBV7-9 and TRBJ2-7; TRBD2 aligns across 13 bases. This CDR3 is built from 20 residues. Germline trimming cut 1 base from V and 0 bases from J; bases unmatched to any gene: 12. Germline V lookup: CDR1 SEHNR, CDR2 FQNEAQ (reference sequence). Full variable domain (outside the CDR3, taken from reference TRBV7-9 and TRBJ2-7): DTGVSQNPRHKITKRGQNVTFRCDPISEHNRLYWYRQTLGQGPEFLTYFQNEAQLEKSRLLSDRFSAERPKGSFSTLEIQRTEQGDSAMYLCASSLVSIAGLAGSSYEQYFGPGTRLTVT.